The clone carrying this T cell receptor (beta chain) has only a few counts. Its antigen is still unknown. TCRdb used MiXCR to reprocess the reads, holding one entry per CDR3 protein. The sample has hundreds of thousands of distinct CDR3 sequences, less than 40% seen once. CDR1 and CDR2 (germline): MNHEY, SVGEGT. CDR3 length: 19 residues. Trimming shortened V by 7 bases and J by 2 bases, and 24 bases separated the two germline ends. This record belongs to a study of T cell repertoires in cytomegalovirus infection. Study as a whole: TCR beta signatures that were public indicated CMV infection and matching HLA type.

Findings and caveats of the study: CMV-specific TCR beta clonotypes restricted by HLA-C were the ones dominating the ex vivo response. Summed frequency of shared TCR beta families picked out CMV carriers who also had the relevant HLA.

This chain joins TRBV6-2 or TRBV6-3 and TRBJ2-6, with D perhaps TRBD2 (5 bases). Specimen: cultured CD8+ T cells from PBMCs, collected from culture after CMV antigen stimulation. The clonotype was recovered from a human donor in good health (CMV status not recorded). Some clones in this sample may be carry-over from other donors' samples. The CDR3 DNA reads TGTGCCAGCAAGGAACCGGACTTCCTCAGGATCCCTGGGGCCAACGTCCTGACTTTC. Residues: CASKEPDFLRIPGANVLTF.